The 28 T cell receptor beta chains presented below share a single source sample, sequenced in a study of shared clonotypes between healthy human individuals. Sequencing used immunoSEQ multiplex PCR; TCRdb keeps in-frame clones, though not all of them. The sample includes about 2 million clones, roughly 96% of them seen just once. The sequenced sample consisted of naive CD4+ T cells sorted from blood. Subset described: CD45RA+ positively selected. Source of these receptors: a man between 18 and 35 years old in good health.

The chain links TRBV18 to TRBJ1-2; TRBD1 matches 7 bases. Germline CDR1 and CDR2: KGHSH and LQKENI. V was pared by 3 bases and J by 8 bases, with 12 bases of the junction left unmatched. This CDR3 region has 15 residues. The CDR3 loop reads CASSPGGKGADGYTF. The DNA for the CDR3 is TGTGCCAGCTCACCGGGAGGAAAGGGGGCGGACGGCTACACCTTC.

This sequence joins TRBV7-9 and TRBJ1-1; 7 bases align to TRBD1. The junction had 8 bases not matched to a gene; V was cut back by 6 bases and J by 4 bases. From germline, CDR1 is SEHNR and CDR2 FQNEAQ (reference sequence). The CDR3 consists of 14 residues. The CDR3 bases are TGTGCCAGCAGAGCACTGGCAGGGGGCACTGAAGCTTTCTTT. Encoded protein: CASRALAGGTEAFF.

The chain carries TRBV6-5 and TRBJ1-5; D gene uncertain. V lost 5 bases to trimming and J lost 4 bases, with 12 bases between them. This CDR3 contains 14 residues. CDR1 MNHEY and CDR2 SVGAGI come from the germline V gene. The CDR3: CASSRGSWNQPQHF. The CDR3 DNA follows: TGTGCCAGCAGTCGGGGTTCGTGGAATCAGCCCCAGCATTTT.

Comments on this clone: One end of the junction does not line up with germline, which may come from a read error. The chain links TRBV6-5 to TRBJ1-4; no reliable D call. The CDR3 runs 15 residues. Germline V gene lookup returns CDR1 MNHEY and CDR2 SVGAGI. CDR3 in DNA: TGTGCCAGCAGTCCGCTAGTAACCTCTAAGGAAAAACTGTTTTTT. It is translated as CASSPLVTSKEKLFF.

V gene TRBV11-2 combines with J gene TRBJ2-2; TRBD2 matches at 11 bases. The CDR3 extends over 17 amino acids. Germline assignment: CDR1 SGHAT and CDR2 FQNNGV. Trimming cost V 4 bases and J 6 bases; bases outside gene matches: 10. Here the CDR3 DNA reads TGTGCCAGCAGCTGGGGGAGGCTAGCGGGAGGACCCGGGGAGCTGTTTTTT. It yields the protein CASSWGRLAGGPGELFF.

The chain combines TRBV19 with TRBJ2-2; a weak D match, TRBD2 (6 bases). Germline V lookup: CDR1 LNHDA, CDR2 SQIVND (reference sequence). Trimming removed 0 bases from V and 3 bases from J, with 8 bases in between. This CDR3 contains 15 residues. Written as DNA, the CDR3 is TGTGCCAGTAGTATAGATCGGAGGGACACCGGGGAGCTGTTTTTT. Translation gives CASSIDRRDTGELFF.

J is TRBJ2-1 and V is TRBV30; D is possibly TRBD1 or TRBD2 (6 bases each). CDR1 and CDR2 (germline): GTSNPN, SVGIG (reference sequence). V was clipped by 6 bases and J by 6 bases, with 21 bases between them. The CDR3 runs 15 residues. The CDR3 here is CACELFGGLSNEQFF. The CDR3 nucleotides are TGTGCCTGCGAACTCTTCGGGGGCTTAAGCAATGAGCAGTTCTTC.

This clone was recorded a few times. Other DNA sequences in this sample translate to the same CDR3. V and J are TRBV5-1 and TRBJ1-2; 7 positions match TRBD1. Germline V lookup: CDR1 SGHRS, CDR2 YFSETQ. This CDR3 comprises 14 residues. V lost 4 bases to trimming and J lost 2 bases; unmatched junction nucleotides: 5. The CDR3 sequence is CASSPPGQNYGYTF. The CDR3 DNA reads as TGCGCCAGCAGCCCCCCGGGACAGAACTATGGCTACACCTTC.

V and J are TRBV18 and TRBJ2-1; 7 bases fit TRBD2. CDR1 and CDR2 from the germline V gene are KGHSH and LQKENI. CDR3 length: 16 amino acids. The ends lost 2 bases at V and 5 bases at J; junction bases unmatched: 9. This CDR3 reads CASSPGASGTNNEQFF. DNA for the CDR3: TGTGCCAGCTCACCAGGGGCTAGCGGAACAAACAATGAGCAGTTCTTC.

The CDR3 protein is CASSQRQGVGYGYTF. The DNA of the CDR3 is TGTGCCAGCAGTCAAAGACAGGGGGTGGGCTATGGCTACACCTTC. The chain uses TRBV6-6 and TRBJ1-2; 9 bases map to TRBD1. The CDR3 spans 15 residues. Germline assignment: CDR1 MNHNY and CDR2 SVGAGI (reference sequence). Trimming took 5 bases from V and 4 from J; bases not matched to a gene: 8.

This clone was seen only a few times. CDR3 in amino acids: CASSGQVSGNTIYF. CDR3 DNA: TGTGCCAGCAGTGGACAGGTCTCTGGAAACACCATATATTTT. V is TRBV6-6 and J is TRBJ1-3; 7 positions agree with TRBD1. The germline V gene encodes CDR1 MNHNY and CDR2 SVGAGI (reference sequence). The CDR3 covers 14 residues. Germline trimming cut 5 bases from V and 0 bases from J; bases unmatched to any gene: 1.

The chain is built from TRBV7-8 and TRBJ2-5; 13 bases map to TRBD2. Germline-derived CDR1 and CDR2 are SGHVS and FQNEAQ. After removal of 4 bases from V and 7 bases from J, the junction contained 6 bases not matched to a gene. The length of the CDR3 is 15 residues. Here the CDR3 reads CASSSGTSGAWTQYF. As DNA, the CDR3 is TGTGCCAGCAGCTCCGGGACTAGCGGGGCATGGACCCAGTACTTC.

This sequence joins TRBV27 and TRBJ1-2; the match to TRBD1 covers 10 bases. The germline gives CDR1 MNHEY, CDR2 SMNVEV (reference sequence). The CDR3 is made up of 14 amino acids. After removal of 7 bases from V and 10 bases from J, the junction contained 12 bases not matched to a gene. CDR3 DNA sequence: TGTGCCAGCAAGGGACCGACAGGGGGCCAACACTACACCTTC. It codes for CASKGPTGGQHYTF.

The CDR3 loop reads CASSLRLAGTNEQFF. CDR3 coding DNA: TGTGCCAGCAGTTTAAGACTAGCGGGGACCAATGAGCAGTTCTTC. The chain recombines TRBV28 with TRBJ2-1; 11 nucleotides match TRBD2. CDR1 is MDHEN, CDR2 SYDVKM, per germline. The CDR3 has 15 residues. J lost 6 bases, V lost 2 bases, and 3 bases had no gene match.

The chain couples TRBV30 to TRBJ2-7; either TRBD1 or TRBD2 may supply D (5 bases each). V was cut by 5 bases and J by 7 bases, with 15 bases left in between. The CDR3 covers 12 residues. Germline CDR1 reads GTSNPN; CDR2 reads SVGIG (reference sequence). CDR3 loop: CAWRRDAGEQYF. CDR3 DNA sequence: TGTGCCTGGCGACGGGACGCCGGGGAGCAGTACTTC.

This clone was picked up one time. The chain has TRBV18 and TRBJ1-5, with TRBD1 as a possible D gene (5 bases). The CDR3 consists of 15 residues. V was clipped by 2 bases and J by 1 base, with 9 bases between them. Germline CDR1 reads KGHSH; CDR2 reads LQKENI. In DNA, the CDR3 is TGTGCCAGCTCACCAAGTGGGGCCAGCAATCAGCCCCAGCATTTT. This codes for CASSPSGASNQPQHF.

The rearrangement uses TRBV7-9 and TRBJ1-2; the D is unclear. V gave up 2 bases and J gave up 9 bases, with 16 bases separating them. The CDR3 runs to 14 residues. CDR1 is SEHNR, CDR2 FQNEAQ, per germline (reference sequence). CDR3 in amino acids: CASSLSDGGPSYTF. CDR3 nucleotides: TGTGCCAGCAGCTTATCGGACGGCGGGCCCAGCTACACCTTC.

This clone has just one count. This sequence joins TRBV6-6 and TRBJ1-5; possibly TRBD1 for D (5 bases). Germline V gene lookup returns CDR1 MNHNY and CDR2 SVGAGI (reference sequence). The V end was cut by 6 bases, the J end by 2 bases, with 17 bases between. This CDR3 region has 16 residues. The CDR3 DNA is TGTGCCAGCAGCCAACGGGCAGGGACCGGCAATCAGCCCCAGCATTTT. Translation gives CASSQRAGTGNQPQHF.

Only one count was recorded for this clone. The V gene is TRBV28, the J gene TRBJ1-3; TRBD1 aligns across 9 bases. The junction had 9 bases not matched to a gene; V was cut back by 8 bases and J by 7 bases. CDR3 size: 14 residues. Per germline, CDR1 MDHEN and CDR2 SYDVKM. The CDR3 DNA is TGTGCCAGCCGAGACAGGGGGGCGGCGAACACCATATATTTT. Encoded protein: CASRDRGAANTIYF.

The chain has TRBV29-1 and TRBJ2-1; TRBD2 is a possible D gene (6 bases). This CDR3 comprises 10 residues. V lost 4 bases and J 13 bases, leaving 11 bases between the germline ends. Germline V gene sequence: CDR1 SQVTM, CDR2 ANQGSEA. CDR3 amino acids: CSVGLEPQFF. DNA for the CDR3: TGCAGCGTTGGACTAGAGCCTCAGTTCTTC.

The CDR3 DNA sequence: TGTGCCAGCAGCCACGGACAGTCCCTATCTGGAAACACCATATATTTT. Translating it yields CASSHGQSLSGNTIYF. The V call is TRBV14, the J call TRBJ1-3; possibly TRBD1 for D (6 bases). Trimming stripped 3 bases from V and 1 base from J, with 13 bases between. The CDR3 is made up of 16 amino acids. The germline CDR1 and CDR2 sequences are SGHDN and FVKESK.

The rearrangement joins TRBV30 to TRBJ1-6; D is unclear. Germline V gives CDR1 GTSNPN, CDR2 SVGIG (reference sequence). The CDR3 spans 13 residues. Deletions cut 4 bases from V and 0 bases from J, with 4 bases between. The DNA for the CDR3 is TGTGCCTGGACTAACTCCTATAATTCACCCCTCCACTTT. This encodes CAWTNSYNSPLHF.

The CDR3: CSGGQGGGYGYTF. The CDR3 DNA sequence: TGCAGCGGCGGACAGGGTGGGGGTTATGGCTACACCTTC. This rearrangement joins TRBV29-1 to TRBJ1-2; TRBD1 aligns across 8 bases. J gave up 5 bases and V 7 bases, and 9 bases lay outside the gene matches. The CDR3 runs 13 residues. Per germline, CDR1 SQVTM and CDR2 ANQGSEA.

This clone was observed a few times. This chain links TRBV15 with TRBJ2-1, with 8 bases matching TRBD1. The CDR3 sequence is 15 residues long. In germline, CDR1 is LNHNV, CDR2 YYDKDF (reference sequence). The trim removed 1 base at V and 8 bases at J, leaving 7 bases unmatched. CDR3 sequence: CATSRGQGRMDEQFF. The CDR3 DNA reads as TGTGCCACCAGCAGAGGACAGGGGCGGATGGATGAGCAGTTCTTC.

The V and J genes are TRBV5-1 and TRBJ2-5, with D unclear. V lost 3 bases to trimming and J lost 4 bases, with 7 bases between them. CDR1 SGHRS and CDR2 YFSETQ come from the germline V gene. This CDR3 is built from 12 residues. The CDR3 is CASSWSSETQYF. The CDR3 nucleotides read TGCGCCAGCAGCTGGTCGTCAGAGACCCAGTACTTC.

This clone was seen a single time. This chain uses TRBV9 with TRBJ2-1; D may correspond to TRBD1 or TRBD2 (5 bases each). CDR1 is SGDLS, CDR2 YYNGEE, per germline. This CDR3 is 16 amino acids long. Between the trimmed V and J ends, which lost 2 bases and 8 bases, there was a span of 20 bases. CDR3 loop: CASSVASLSGTDEQFF. CDR3 coding DNA: TGTGCCAGCAGCGTGGCTAGTCTATCTGGGACCGATGAGCAGTTCTTC.

The chain joins TRBV30 to TRBJ2-3, with TRBD1 identical over 8 bases. J lost 1 base, V lost 1 base, and 4 bases had no gene match. The germline CDR1 and CDR2 sequences are GTSNPN and SVGIG (reference sequence). This CDR3 contains 15 residues. In nucleotides, the CDR3 is TGTGCCTGGAGTGCCGGACAGGGTGGCACAGATACGCAGTATTTT. It specifies CAWSAGQGGTDTQYF.

This chain joins TRBV6-1 and TRBJ2-3; 8 nucleotides line up with TRBD1. With 4 bases clipped from V and 1 base from J, the junction kept 4 bases outside the gene matches. Germline V gene sequence: CDR1 MNHNS, CDR2 SASEGT. The CDR3 runs to 15 residues. CDR3 sequence reads: CASSAPGQGTDTQYF. As DNA, the CDR3 is TGTGCCAGCAGTGCCCCGGGACAGGGCACAGATACGCAGTATTTT.